A single sample is the source of the 11 T cell receptor beta chains below, sequenced in a study of cytomegalovirus exposure and HLA in healthy donors. Primers for the PCR totalled 60 Vbeta and 13 Jbeta. Measured with immunoSEQ multiplex PCR; TCRdb has only the in-frame clones, and not every one. Among 150,000 to 200,000 clones listed, about 90% were seen once. The sequencing input was PBMCs. These receptors all stem from a girl under two years old in good health and CMV-seronegative.

The chain combines TRBV5-1 with TRBJ2-5; 10 nucleotides line up with TRBD2. CDR3 length: 17 amino acids. CDR1 SGHRS and CDR2 YFSETQ come from the germline V gene. The V and J ends lost 1 base and 2 bases, in that order; junction bases with no gene match: 8. CDR3 nucleotide sequence: TGCGCCAGCAGCTTGTCTCTAGCGGGGGCCCCTCAAGAGACCCAGTACTTC. Encoded protein: CASSLSLAGAPQETQYF.

The chain uses TRBV6-5 and TRBJ1-6; 7 bases agree with TRBD1. Trimming took 2 bases from V and 8 from J; bases not matched to a gene: 6. The germline V gene has CDR1 MNHEY and CDR2 SVGAGI. The CDR3 loop spans 15 amino acids. The chain's CDR3 is CASSYGQVLYSPLHF. CDR3 nucleotide sequence: TGTGCCAGCAGTTACGGACAGGTGCTGTATTCACCCCTCCACTTT.

The gene calls are TRBV7-8 and TRBJ2-7; 8 bases agree with TRBD1. The CDR3 length is 14 residues. V shed 2 bases and J 5 bases; nucleotides not matched to a gene: 5. Germline V CDR1 and CDR2: SGHVS, FQNEAQ. CDR3: CASSLTDRAHEQYF. CDR3 nucleotide sequence: TGTGCCAGCAGCTTAACGGACAGGGCCCACGAGCAGTACTTC.

V usage is TRBV25-1 and J usage is TRBJ1-2; D might be TRBD1 (5 bases). Per the germline V gene, CDR1 is MGHDK and CDR2 is SYGVNS. V was pared by 1 base and J by 6 bases, with 12 bases between. This CDR3 is built from 14 residues. CDR3 DNA: TGTGCCAGCAGTGAATTAAGGGAAGGGGATGGCTACACCTTC. Translating gives CASSELREGDGYTF.

The chain is built from TRBV15 and TRBJ1-2; D perhaps matches TRBD1 (5 bases). The V end was cut by 1 base, the J end by 7 bases, with 10 bases between. Germline CDR1 and CDR2: LNHNV and YYDKDF (reference sequence). The CDR3 spans 13 residues. The CDR3 coding sequence is TGTGCCACCAGCAGAGGTCAGGGATTTGGCTACACCTTC. The encoded protein is CATSRGQGFGYTF.

A word on this clone: Germline is not matched at one junction end, which may reflect a read error. DNA for the CDR3: TGTGCCGCCAGCAGAGATTTAGCGGGAGGTCACACCGGGGAGCTGTTTTTT. Translation: CAASRDLAGGHTGELFF. The V call is TRBV15, the J call TRBJ2-2, with TRBD2 matching 10 bases. Per the germline V gene, CDR1 is LNHNV and CDR2 is YYDKDF (reference sequence). CDR3 size: 17 residues.

This chain uses TRBV30 with TRBJ2-7, with D possibly being TRBD1 (5 bases). V lost 3 bases and J 3 bases, leaving 9 bases between the germline ends. There are 12 residues in the CDR3. In germline, CDR1 is GTSNPN, CDR2 SVGIG (reference sequence). The CDR3 reads CAWSRAGYEQYF. In DNA, the CDR3 is TGTGCCTGGAGCAGGGCAGGCTACGAGCAGTACTTC.

This clone was observed a few times. The V and J genes are TRBV6-1 and TRBJ1-4; tentatively, D is TRBD1 (6 bases). CDR1 is MNHNS and CDR2 is SASEGT in the germline V gene. This CDR3 spans 15 amino acids. Trimming took off 9 bases at V and 5 bases at J, with 19 bases between the two ends. The CDR3 protein is CARDRQVRLNEKLFF. As DNA, the CDR3 is TGTGCCAGAGACCGACAGGTGCGGCTAAATGAAAAACTGTTTTTT.

The V and J genes are TRBV9 and TRBJ2-1; TRBD1 matches 9 bases. CDR3 size: 16 residues. Germline lookup yields CDR1 SGDLS and CDR2 YYNGEE. V lost 3 bases to trimming and J lost 3 bases; unmatched junction nucleotides: 7. The CDR3 reads CASSGDRGGIYNEQFF. The CDR3, as DNA: TGTGCCAGCAGCGGCGACAGGGGGGGTATCTACAATGAGCAGTTCTTC.

J is TRBJ1-3 and V is TRBV6-5; possible D gene TRBD1, 5 bases. Germline CDR1 is MNHEY and CDR2 is SVGAGI. The CDR3 totals 13 residues. V dropped 5 bases and J dropped 7 bases, with 12 bases sitting between them. Here the CDR3 DNA reads TGTGCCAGCAGTCGGGGGTCGGGGAACACCATATATTTT. It codes for CASSRGSGNTIYF.

The table lists this clone with a count of one. CDR3 sequence: CAWRVWGGYTDTQYF. CDR3 in DNA: TGTGCCTGGAGGGTTTGGGGGGGATACACAGATACGCAGTATTTT. The gene calls are TRBV30 and TRBJ2-3; 7 nucleotides line up with TRBD2. CDR1 and CDR2 from the germline V gene are GTSNPN and SVGIG (reference sequence). With 3 bases clipped from V and 2 bases from J, the junction kept 8 bases outside the gene matches. CDR3 length: 15 amino acids.